The 25 T cell receptor beta chains reported below all come from one sample, sequenced in a study of CD8 T cell repertoires and HIV-1 epitope variants. Their specific antigens are unknown. TCRdb keeps only in-frame clones here, not all; method: immunoSEQ multiplex PCR. The profile shows 5,000 or so clones, roughly 65% of them singletons. Sequences were obtained from cultured CD8+ T cells derived from PBMCs. These receptors were taken from a male donor with HIV.

This chain uses TRBV4-2 with TRBJ2-5; 13 bases match TRBD2. The CDR3 extends over 18 amino acids. Germline CDR1 reads LGHNA; CDR2 reads YNFKEQ. J lost 0 bases, V lost 1 base, and 5 bases had no gene match. CDR3 in amino acids: CASSQAGTSGANQETQYF. CDR3 in DNA: TGTGCCAGCAGCCAAGCTGGGACTAGCGGGGCCAACCAAGAGACCCAGTACTTC.

This clone has just a few counts. The chain links TRBV2 to TRBJ2-7; 9 nucleotides match TRBD1. Germline CDR1 SNHLY, CDR2 FYNNEI. Trimming cost V 9 bases and J 3 bases; bases outside gene matches: 9. The CDR3 is made up of 14 amino acids. The CDR3, as DNA: TGTGCCAGTAGGGGACAGGGCGGTAGCTACGAGCAGTACTTC. It translates to CASRGQGGSYEQYF.

The chain carries TRBV6-5 and TRBJ1-5, with 7 bases matching TRBD1. The CDR3 loop spans 11 amino acids. V shed 6 bases and J 16 bases; nucleotides not matched to a gene: 9. Germline V CDR1 and CDR2: MNHEY, SVGAGI. The CDR3 DNA reads TGTGCCAGCAGAGACCCGGGACAGCATCATTTT. Protein: CASRDPGQHHF.

The chain has TRBV11-3 and TRBJ2-3; D gene uncertain. Germline lookup yields CDR1 SGHNT and CDR2 YENEEA. V was trimmed by 4 bases and J by 6 bases, leaving 11 bases between them. The length of the CDR3 is 13 residues. As DNA, the CDR3 is TGTGCCAGCAGCTCCGACCGTTTCGATACGCAGTATTTT. Protein sequence: CASSSDRFDTQYF.

This clone was recorded once. CDR3 region: CASSPFGQGAYEQYF. CDR3 coding DNA: TGTGCCAGCAGCCCGTTTGGACAGGGAGCCTACGAGCAGTACTTC. This chain connects TRBV6-5 to TRBJ2-7, with TRBD1 matching 8 bases. The V gene's germline CDR1 is MNHEY and CDR2 SVGAGI. V was pared by 6 bases and J by 2 bases, with 9 bases of the junction left unmatched. The CDR3 covers 15 residues.

In its sample, this clone was seen a few times. The chain recombines TRBV7-6 with TRBJ2-7, with D perhaps TRBD2 (6 bases). Germline loops: CDR1 SGHVS, CDR2 FNYEAQ. Trimming stripped 1 base from V and 2 bases from J, with 12 bases between. The CDR3 covers 15 residues. The CDR3 DNA follows: TGTGCCAGCAGCTTAGGTGGCGGGAACACCTACGAGCAGTACTTC. Its protein is CASSLGGGNTYEQYF.

J is TRBJ1-2 and V is TRBV7-3; the D gene is possibly TRBD1 (5 bases). The CDR3 length is 15 residues. CDR1 SGHTA and CDR2 FQGTGA come from the germline V gene. V gave up 2 bases and J gave up 2 bases, with 12 bases separating them. DNA for the CDR3: TGTGCCAGCAGCTTAGATAACCGGGGGAACTATGGCTACACCTTC. This sequence encodes CASSLDNRGNYGYTF.

The rearrangement joins TRBV9 to TRBJ2-2; no clear D gene. The length of the CDR3 is 15 residues. The V end lost 7 bases, the J end lost 1 base, and 14 bases lay between the germline ends. Germline-derived CDR1 and CDR2 are SGDLS and YYNGEE. The CDR3 loop reads CASSEGFWNTGELFF. The DNA of the CDR3 is TGTGCCAGCTCGGAAGGGTTCTGGAACACCGGGGAGCTGTTTTTT.

The V gene is TRBV10-1, the J gene TRBJ1-6; perhaps TRBD1 as D (5 bases). The CDR3 is 14 residues long. Per germline, CDR1 WNHNN and CDR2 SYGVQD (reference sequence). Trimming removed 4 bases at V and 7 bases at J, with 11 bases between. The CDR3 protein is CASSAQAENSPLHF. The CDR3 DNA reads TGCGCCAGCAGTGCACAGGCCGAGAATTCACCCCTCCACTTT.

The chain couples TRBV5-1 to TRBJ1-1; D call uncertain. Trimming shortened V by 2 bases and J by 5 bases, and 10 bases separated the two germline ends. The CDR3 sequence is 13 residues long. Germline CDR1 is SGHRS and CDR2 is YFSETQ. CDR3 residues: CASSFGVTTEAFF. CDR3 nucleotides: TGCGCCAGCAGCTTTGGGGTCACTACTGAAGCTTTCTTT.

This clone was detected only once. This chain links TRBV5-6 with TRBJ1-1; D gene ambiguous. The length of the CDR3 is 13 residues. Germline values: CDR1 SGHDT, CDR2 YYEEEE. Between the trimmed V and J ends, which lost 3 bases and 0 bases, there was a span of 6 bases. CDR3 in amino acids: CASSWALNTEAFF. CDR3 DNA: TGTGCCAGCAGCTGGGCTTTGAACACTGAAGCTTTCTTT.

The chain links TRBV19 to TRBJ2-1; D remains unclear. V shed 3 bases and J shed 3 bases, with 6 bases lying between them. Germline assignment: CDR1 LNHDA and CDR2 SQIVND (reference sequence). CDR3 length: 13 residues. The CDR3 reads CASSIDFYNEQFF. CDR3 DNA sequence: TGTGCCAGTAGTATCGACTTCTACAATGAGCAGTTCTTC.

V usage is TRBV30 and J usage is TRBJ2-1; TRBD1 aligns across 7 bases. CDR3 length: 14 residues. Germline values: CDR1 GTSNPN, CDR2 SVGIG (reference sequence). V was clipped by 4 bases and J by 5 bases; unmatched bases: 8. The DNA for the CDR3 is TGTGCCTGGACCGACGACAGGGCCGACAATGAGCAGTTCTTC. Amino acid sequence: CAWTDDRADNEQFF.

V usage is TRBV9 and J usage is TRBJ1-1, with D maybe TRBD1 (6 bases). V lost 4 bases and J 5 bases, leaving 12 bases between the germline ends. Germline V gene data show CDR1 as SGDLS and CDR2 as YYNGEE. The length of the CDR3 is 13 residues. The CDR3 loop reads CASSQGGLTEAFF. The CDR3 DNA follows: TGTGCCAGCAGCCAAGGGGGGCTTACTGAAGCTTTCTTT.

This chain connects TRBV28 to TRBJ2-7, with TRBD2 matching over 7 bases. The germline gives CDR1 MDHEN, CDR2 SYDVKM. The CDR3 spans 16 residues. The J segment lost 0 bases and the V segment lost 2 bases, leaving 7 bases of the junction unmatched. The CDR3 spells CASSLTRTSDSYEQYF. The CDR3 DNA sequence: TGTGCCAGCAGTTTAACCCGAACTAGCGACTCCTACGAGCAGTACTTC.

The chain links TRBV28 to TRBJ2-7; the D is unclear. The CDR3 loop spans 12 amino acids. CDR1 MDHEN and CDR2 SYDVKM come from the germline V gene. With 0 bases removed from V and 7 bases from J, the gap between germline ends came to 7 bases. CDR3 residues: CASSLWGSEQYF. The CDR3 DNA reads TGTGCCAGCAGTTTATGGGGGTCAGAGCAGTACTTC.

This sequence joins TRBV5-6 and TRBJ2-7; either TRBD1 or TRBD2 may supply D (5 bases each). The V end lost 2 bases, the J end lost 0 bases, and 9 bases lay between the germline ends. Germline V CDR1 and CDR2: SGHDT, YYEEEE. This CDR3 region has 14 residues. CDR3 nucleotides: TGTGCCAGCAGCTTTTGGGGGAGCTCCTACGAGCAGTACTTC. Protein sequence: CASSFWGSSYEQYF.

The rearrangement links TRBV6-1 to TRBJ2-7; unclear D gene. The CDR3 consists of 13 residues. With 6 bases removed from V and 0 bases from J, the gap between germline ends came to 9 bases. Germline CDR1 MNHNS, CDR2 SASEGT. CDR3 sequence: CASSEHNSYEQYF. For the CDR3, the DNA is TGTGCCAGCAGCGAGCATAACTCCTACGAGCAGTACTTC.

The chain recombines TRBV6-6 with TRBJ2-7, with D unclear. CDR1 MNHNY and CDR2 SVGAGI come from the germline V gene (reference sequence). This CDR3 region has 9 residues. The V end lost 8 bases, the J end lost 4 bases, and 3 bases lay between the germline ends. CDR3 region: CASGYEQYF. For the CDR3, the DNA is TGTGCCAGCGGGTACGAGCAGTACTTC.

This chain uses TRBV5-1 with TRBJ1-5; D might be TRBD1 (6 bases). CDR1 is SGHRS, CDR2 YFSETQ, per germline. There are 14 residues in the CDR3. The ends were cut back, 0 bases at V and 10 bases at J, with 14 bases in the middle. CDR3 sequence: CASSLGQEAQPQHF. The CDR3 DNA reads TGCGCCAGCAGCTTGGGACAGGAGGCACAACCCCAGCATTTT.

The chain is built from TRBV27 and TRBJ1-5; a weak D match, TRBD1 (6 bases). This CDR3 has 18 residues. CDR1 is MNHEY and CDR2 is SMNVEV in the germline V gene (reference sequence). V gave up 5 bases and J gave up 0 bases, with 20 bases separating them. CDR3 loop: CASSLGGGAPLSNQPQHF. CDR3 bases: TGTGCCAGCAGTCTCGGAGGGGGGGCACCTCTTAGCAATCAGCCCCAGCATTTT.

The CDR3 DNA follows: TGTGCCAGCAGAGGGTGGCAGGGGAAGGGCTACACCTTC. Amino acid sequence: CASRGWQGKGYTF. The chain combines TRBV28 with TRBJ1-2, with D perhaps TRBD1 (6 bases). Per germline, CDR1 MDHEN and CDR2 SYDVKM. The CDR3 spans 13 residues. The V end was cut by 6 bases, the J end by 8 bases, with 16 bases between.

The chain has TRBV7-9 and TRBJ1-5, with D perhaps matching TRBD1 (6 bases). CDR3 size: 14 residues. CDR1 and CDR2 from the germline V gene are SEHNR and FQNEAQ (reference sequence). The V end was cut by 5 bases, the J end by 3 bases, with 11 bases between. CDR3 sequence (DNA): TGTGCCAGCAGCCGTACAGGGTACAATCAGCCCCAGCATTTT. Its translation is CASSRTGYNQPQHF.

The V call is TRBV11-1, the J call TRBJ2-7; D is undetermined. CDR1 is SGHAT, CDR2 FQDESV, per germline (reference sequence). This CDR3 is built from 13 residues. V was pared by 3 bases and J by 2 bases, with 8 bases between. The CDR3 nucleotides are TGTGCCAGCAGCTTCTCCGCTACCTACGAGCAGTACTTC. Translation: CASSFSATYEQYF.

The chain combines TRBV7-8 with TRBJ2-1; 11 bases line up with TRBD2. Germline loops: CDR1 SGHVS, CDR2 FQNEAQ. The junction had 5 bases not matched to a gene; V was cut back by 1 base and J by 3 bases. The CDR3 totals 17 residues. This CDR3 is CASSLGGTSGNYNEQFF. The CDR3 bases are TGTGCCAGCAGCTTAGGCGGGACTAGCGGAAACTACAATGAGCAGTTCTTC.